This T cell receptor beta chain was captured by sequencing in a study of T-cell memory formation after mild COVID-19 (dated by TCRdb to the early 2020s). Background on the whole study: TCR sequence clusters from the two donors were largely donor specific. Two young, previously healthy adult volunteers made up the cohort, one male and one female. Longitudinal TCRalpha and TCRbeta repertoire sequencing tracked T-cell clones expanding and contracting after mild COVID-19 in two donors.

CDR1 MNHEY and CDR2 SMNVEV are derived from the germline V gene (reference sequence). Including the terminal cysteine and phenylalanine, the CDR3 comprises 14 residues. Just the 42-base CDR3 DNA is kept, in frame starting at base 1. Deletion took 3 bases off V and 3 bases off J, with a span of 11 bases between the germline ends. This sample was sequenced with an Illumina NovaSeq 6000. cDNA libraries for TCRalpha and TCRbeta were prepared by 5'RACE using constant-segment primers, with sample barcodes and unique molecular identifiers added. Trizol reagent was used to extract RNA from every sample. Amplification of the libraries took two PCR steps, and the second step added a second sample barcode plus Illumina TruSeq adapters. Sequencing of the libraries was done on an Illumina NovaSeq, producing 2 x 150 bp paired-end reads. The authors' analysis ran thus. The reads were demultiplexed and collapsed into UMI-guided consensus sequences using migec v1.2.7. Using mixcr v2.1.11, UMI consensuses were aligned to TRA and TRB V and J templates and then assembled into clonotypes. Clonotypes were classified as expanded or contracted when called significant by both edgeR and NoisET, with noise models trained on biological replicates. edgeR calls used a false discovery rate-adjusted p below 0.01 and a log2 fold-change threshold of 1. As an exploratory analysis of dynamics, PCA with hierarchical clustering was applied to max-normalized trajectories of the 1000 most abundant clonotypes. The CD4 or CD8 phenotype of responding clones was assigned using the separately sequenced CD4+ and CD8+ repertoires. TCRdb trimmed the raw reads at Q25, called clones with MiXCR and kept productive beta chains. Each CDR3 protein appears once, grouped with its most common genes and DNA. The V and J calls come from TCRdb's annotation, not from the publication. The sample has about half a million distinct CDR3 sequences on record, around a sixth of them singletons. Approximately 13% of the sample rests with the top ten.

This clonotype was counted only a few times. The specificity of this receptor is unknown. One base away there is no much larger clone; base qualities are not given. Study-wide findings and limitations: Contracting CD4+ clones turned up mainly in the CM and EM memory subsets, whereas EMRA was where CD8+ clones were enriched. The detection of some responding clones in pre-infection memory suggests that pre-existing cross-reactive memory T cells joined the SARS-CoV-2 response. Clones contracting from day 15 to 85 had balanced CD4/CD8 phenotypes, while a second wave expanding from day 15 to 37 was biased towards CD4+. The second-wave clones that peaked on day 37 were not confirmed to be SARS-CoV-2 specific. Only two mild cases were covered by the study, and larger cohorts that include severe cases with pre-infection samples were considered necessary.

Ficoll-Paque density gradient centrifugation was used to isolate PBMCs. Sequenced sample: PBMCs or a T cell subset sorted from them (not recorded which). The clonotype was recovered from an adult woman who had mild COVID-19 (a few samples of this study predate the infection). The sample titles of this study are shuffled in the database, so cell type and time point are left out; the donor was told from shared clones. The sequence is built from TRBV27 and TRBJ1-1, with no confidently assigned D gene. The sequence in DNA is TGTGCCAGCAGTTTGTTGCGGCCTTACACTGAAGCTTTCTTT. This is translated as CASSLLRPYTEAFF.